What follows are 8 T cell receptor beta chains derived from one specimen sequenced in a study of neurological immune-mediated disorders (dated by TCRdb to the late 2010s). The method behind the library was 5' RACE. TCRdb names Illumina HiSeq 2500 as the instrument used. TCRdb reworked the public reads: Q25 trimming with fastp, MiXCR clone assembly, productive beta chains retained. Rows are combined by CDR3 protein, so each entry shows the most common genes and DNA. This sample has around 130,000 distinct CDR3 sequences in its table, and more than 2.5% of those were observed once. The ten largest make up roughly 1.3% of the sample. Specimen: PBMCs. These receptors all stem from a young woman with multiple sclerosis.

Ten or more counts support this clonotype. The chain links TRBV6-5 to TRBJ2-7; 7 positions agree with TRBD1. V lost 2 bases, J lost 4 bases, and 14 bases stayed unmatched. The CDR3 totals 17 residues. Germline V gene data show CDR1 as MNHEY and CDR2 as SVGAGI. The CDR3 DNA reads as TGTGCCAGCAGTTACCTCGACCTACAGGGGCGCCTATACGAGCAGTACTTC. Translation gives CASSYLDLQGRLYEQYF.

On this clonotype itself: Its ends do not fully match the called genes, so a read error is possible. This chain joins TRBV10-1 and TRBJ1-1; D is unclear. The germline V gene has CDR1 WNHNN and CDR2 SYGVQD (reference sequence). The CDR3 runs to 9 residues. In DNA form, the CDR3 reads TGCGCCAGCAACCTTGAATCTTTCTTT. It yields the protein CASNLESFF.

This clonotype was seen only a few times. This clone may be a read error of a much larger clone one base away. Here the CDR3 omits its conserved ending phenylalanine or tryptophan, so a read error is the likely source. The V call is TRBV7-2, the J call TRBJ2-3, with 7 positions matching TRBD2. Trimming removed 7 bases from V and 6 bases from J; junction bases left unmatched: 10. The CDR3 has 14 amino acids. Germline values: CDR1 SGHTA, CDR2 FQGNSA. CDR3 residues: CASTFGLETDTQYV. DNA of the CDR3: TGTGCCAGCACCTTTGGACTAGAGACCGATACGCAGTATGTT.

This clonotype was observed at least ten times. This sequence joins TRBV10-2 and TRBJ1-1; D is undetermined. Germline V gives CDR1 WSHSY, CDR2 SAAADI. The length of the CDR3 is 14 residues. The V end lost 11 bases, the J end lost 0 bases, and 16 bases lay between the germline ends. CDR3 sequence: CAARGFVLNTEAFF. In nucleotides, the CDR3 is TGCGCCGCCCGCGGGTTTGTGTTGAACACTGAAGCTTTCTTT.

In its sample, this clonotype was seen many times. This rearrangement joins TRBV6-5 to TRBJ2-3, with 16 bases fitting TRBD2. The CDR3 is 16 residues long. J gave up 6 bases and V 5 bases, and 5 bases lay outside the gene matches. The germline V gene has CDR1 MNHEY and CDR2 SVGAGI. CDR3 sequence (DNA): TGTGCCAGCAGTGGGACTAGCGGGAGGGCGATTGATACGCAGTATTTT. Its translation: CASSGTSGRAIDTQYF.

This clonotype was seen at least ten times. J is TRBJ1-2 and V is TRBV7-9, with 10 nucleotides matching TRBD1. The germline CDR1 and CDR2 sequences are SEHNR and FQNEAQ (reference sequence). V was clipped by 5 bases and J by 7 bases; unmatched bases: 10. CDR3 size: 15 residues. The CDR3 DNA reads TGTGCCAGCAGCCCACCTGGGACAGGGGACAGTGGCTACACCTTC. Protein: CASSPPGTGDSGYTF.

At least ten counts were recorded for this clonotype. The genes are TRBV6-5 and TRBJ1-2, with a possible D match to TRBD1 (5 bases). The V and J ends lost 8 bases and 1 base respectively, with 11 bases between them. CDR3 length: 13 amino acids. Germline loops: CDR1 MNHEY, CDR2 SVGAGI. The CDR3 DNA reads as TGTGCCAGCGGCTCCAGGGATAACTATGGCTACACCTTC. It codes for CASGSRDNYGYTF.

This clonotype was found many times. The gene calls are TRBV21-1 and TRBJ1-3; no DNA check was done on the table's D call, TRBD1. TRBV21-1 counts as a pseudogene. The CDR3 totals 18 residues. The CDR3 loop reads CASSNPRGQHETGNTIYF. CDR3 bases: TGTGCCAGCAGCAATCCCCGGGGACAGCACGAAACTGGAAACACCATATATTTT.